The clone carrying this T cell receptor beta chain was seen a few times. The assay was immunoSEQ multiplex PCR, and TCRdb's table has in-frame clones only and misses some. The sample holds about 82,000 clones, just over 95% seen once. These data come from a study of technical replicates of blood from a handful of donors. V was cut by 5 bases and J by 3 bases, with 14 bases left in between. Germline loops: CDR1 MNHEY, CDR2 SMNVEV (reference sequence). The CDR3 is made up of 14 amino acids. The clonotype comes from a human donor in good health. Source material: T cells isolated from PBMCs. The genes are TRBV27 and TRBJ2-7, with D perhaps matching TRBD2 (5 bases). The CDR3 nucleotides read TGTGCCAGCAGTCCCTCCGCAGGAGGCTACGAGCAGTACTTC. Its translation is CASSPSAGGYEQYF.